The 27 T cell receptor beta chains reported below all come from one sample, sequenced in a study of blood T cell repertoires in COVID-19. Libraries were prepared by immunoSEQ multiplex PCR; TCRdb keeps only in-frame clonotypes and omits some of them. The sample consists of approximately 300,000 clones, roughly nine tenths of them appearing once. The specimen sequenced was PBMCs or T cells enriched from blood (not recorded which). These receptors were collected from a man between 60 and 75 years old who had recovered from COVID-19.

The gene calls are TRBV5-1 and TRBJ2-3; TRBD2 matches 7 bases. Germline CDR1 reads SGHRS; CDR2 reads YFSETQ. Losses at the gene ends were 4 bases for V and 1 base for J; bases not matched to a gene: 9. The CDR3 spans 16 residues. CDR3 nucleotide sequence: TGCGCCAGCAGCGGCTCCCGGGGGGTCGGCACAGATACGCAGTATTTT. Its translation is CASSGSRGVGTDTQYF.

The chain carries TRBV14 and TRBJ2-7; tentatively, D is TRBD1 (5 bases). The CDR3 contains 15 residues. Germline V CDR1 and CDR2: SGHDN, FVKESK. V was pared by 5 bases and J by 4 bases, with 18 bases between. DNA for the CDR3: TGTGCCAGCAGCAAGGAAGGGGTTAGGGCATACGAGCAGTACTTC. Translating it yields CASSKEGVRAYEQYF.

In this sample, this clone turned up once. This chain uses TRBV3-1 (or the pseudogene TRBV3-2) with TRBJ2-5, with D possibly matching TRBD1 (5 bases). Per germline, CDR1 LGHDT and CDR2 YNNKEL (reference sequence). Trimming left V 0 bases short and J 7 bases short, with 15 bases between. CDR3 length: 15 residues. For the CDR3, the DNA is TGTGCCAGCAGCCAAGATCTGGCCACAGGATGGACCCAGTACTTC. Translated: CASSQDLATGWTQYF.

This rearrangement joins TRBV30 to TRBJ1-2, with D possibly being TRBD1 (5 bases). Germline V gene sequence: CDR1 GTSNPN, CDR2 SVGIG (reference sequence). The V and J ends lost 3 bases and 3 bases respectively, with 11 bases between them. The CDR3 spans 13 residues. The CDR3 DNA follows: TGTGCCTGGAGCCGGGGACTTGACTATGGCTACACCTTC. Protein: CAWSRGLDYGYTF.

V is TRBV5-1 and J is TRBJ1-2; tentative D call: TRBD1 (5 bases). The germline CDR1 and CDR2 sequences are SGHRS and YFSETQ. The CDR3 sequence is 13 residues long. Trimming shortened V by 5 bases and J by 6 bases, and 14 bases separated the two germline ends. The CDR3 spells CASSPAGRDGYTF. Written as DNA, the CDR3 is TGCGCCAGCAGTCCCGCGGGACGGGATGGCTACACCTTC.

V is TRBV5-6 and J is TRBJ2-7; D is possibly TRBD2 (6 bases). This CDR3 has 13 amino acids. Germline loops: CDR1 SGHDT, CDR2 YYEEEE. CDR3 amino acids: CASSLGRRGLGVV. Here the CDR3 DNA reads TGTGCCAGCAGCTTGGGGCGGAGGGGCCTCGGTGTGGTC.

This chain uses TRBV2 with TRBJ2-1; possible D gene TRBD2, 6 bases. The germline V gene has CDR1 SNHLY and CDR2 FYNNEI. V gave up 8 bases and J gave up 6 bases, with 20 bases separating them. The CDR3 is 15 amino acids. The CDR3 spells CASLPGLQIPNEQFF. CDR3 bases: TGTGCCAGCCTACCGGGACTCCAGATCCCCAATGAGCAGTTCTTC.

The CDR3 nucleotides are TGTGCCAGCAGTTTATTGGAGAATCAGCCCCAGCATTTT. Its protein product is CASSLLENQPQHF. The V and J genes are TRBV12-3 or TRBV12-4 and TRBJ1-5; D is ambiguous. The CDR3 sequence is 13 residues long. With 2 bases removed from V and 4 bases from J, the gap between germline ends came to 6 bases.

This chain connects TRBV6-2 or TRBV6-3 to TRBJ1-5, with D possibly being TRBD1 (5 bases). Trimming pared 5 bases from V and 2 bases from J, leaving 10 bases between. There are 14 residues in the CDR3. Germline V gene sequence: CDR1 MNHEY, CDR2 SVGEGT. CDR3 loop: CASSQSTGNQPQHF. CDR3 coding DNA: TGTGCCAGCAGTCAATCGACAGGCAATCAGCCCCAGCATTTT.

V is TRBV18 and J is TRBJ2-5, with TRBD1 identical over 7 bases. V lost 8 bases, J lost 1 base, and 10 bases stayed unmatched. This CDR3 is built from 15 residues. Germline V gives CDR1 KGHSH, CDR2 LQKENI. This CDR3 reads CASTTRTGPQETQYF. The CDR3 DNA reads as TGTGCCAGCACAACGCGGACAGGCCCCCAAGAGACCCAGTACTTC. Filled out from reference TRBV18 and TRBJ2-5, the complete variable domain reads NAGVMQNPRHLVRRRGQEARLRCSPMKGHSHVYWYRQLPEEGLKFMVYLQKENIIDESGMPKERFSAEFPKEGPSILRIQQVVRGDSAAYFCASTTRTGPQETQYFGPGTRLLVL.

This chain uses TRBV11-1 with TRBJ2-7, with 12 bases matching TRBD2. V lost 4 bases and J lost 6; bases outside the gene matches: 7. Germline values: CDR1 SGHAT, CDR2 FQDESV (reference sequence). This CDR3 comprises 15 residues. Here the CDR3 reads CASSSLAGGRSEQYF. For the CDR3, the DNA is TGTGCCAGCAGCTCCCTAGCGGGAGGGAGAAGCGAGCAGTACTTC.

This clone was observed once. The chain is built from TRBV21-1 and TRBJ1-2; the D call of TRBD1 is as the table states it, not checked on the DNA. TRBV21-1 is a pseudogene locus. The CDR3 is made up of 15 amino acids. The chain's CDR3 is CASSGRDRGNYGYTF. The DNA for the CDR3 is TGTGCCAGCAGCGGACGGGACAGGGGAAACTATGGCTACACCTTC.

This rearrangement joins TRBV10-3 to TRBJ2-7; D call uncertain. Germline V gene sequence: CDR1 ENHRY, CDR2 SYGVKD. Trimming pared 3 bases from V and 6 bases from J, leaving 9 bases between. The CDR3 extends over 12 amino acids. In nucleotides, the CDR3 is TGTGCCATCAGTGACCGCTCTATCGAGCAGTACTTC. It is translated as CAISDRSIEQYF.

This chain links TRBV2 with TRBJ1-2; D might be TRBD1 (5 bases). There are 15 residues in the CDR3. Germline assignment: CDR1 SNHLY and CDR2 FYNNEI. V was shortened by 11 bases and J by 6 bases, with 25 bases between the two germline ends. This CDR3 is CAGGTALLGVNGYTF. CDR3 in DNA: TGTGCCGGGGGGACCGCGCTTCTCGGGGTGAATGGCTACACCTTC.

The chain joins TRBV4-1 to TRBJ1-5; 10 nucleotides agree with TRBD1. V was clipped by 6 bases and J by 1 base; unmatched bases: 15. Germline CDR1 is MGHRA and CDR2 is YSYEKL. CDR3 length: 19 amino acids. The CDR3 region is CASSKGTGTGAPSNQPQHF. CDR3 DNA sequence: TGCGCCAGCAGTAAGGGCACCGGGACAGGGGCGCCGAGCAATCAGCCCCAGCATTTT.

V usage is TRBV9 and J usage is TRBJ1-2; 7 bases match TRBD1. The CDR3 covers 15 residues. CDR1 and CDR2 (germline): SGDLS, YYNGEE. J was trimmed by 5 bases and V by 1 base; bases with no gene match: 8. The CDR3 coding sequence is TGTGCCAGCAGCGTAACGACAGGGTCAACGTATGGCTACACCTTC. It translates to CASSVTTGSTYGYTF.

The rearrangement links TRBV6-1 to TRBJ2-5, with 9 bases matching TRBD2. The CDR3 runs 18 residues. Germline CDR1 MNHNS, CDR2 SASEGT. V shed 2 bases, J shed 4 bases, and the junction held 14 bases outside the gene matches. The CDR3 DNA is TGTGCCAGCAGTGAACAGCCGGGGGGGCTAGCGGGACTAGAGACCCAGTACTTC. Translated: CASSEQPGGLAGLETQYF.

V is TRBV5-4 and J is TRBJ2-1; 8 bases map to TRBD2. This CDR3 comprises 15 residues. The germline CDR1 and CDR2 sequences are SGHNT and YYREEE (reference sequence). Trimming at V came to 5 bases and at J to 9 bases, leaving 13 bases not matched to a gene. CDR3 in amino acids: CASSSRAGDTAEQFF. CDR3 DNA: TGTGCCAGCAGTTCTCGAGCGGGAGATACGGCTGAGCAGTTCTTC.

The V call is TRBV2, the J call TRBJ1-3; D gene uncertain. With 6 bases removed from V and 1 base from J, the gap between germline ends came to 10 bases. The CDR3 is made up of 14 amino acids. Germline CDR1 reads SNHLY; CDR2 reads FYNNEI. Here the CDR3 reads CASRHEGSGNTIYF. The DNA for the CDR3 is TGTGCCAGCAGGCACGAGGGATCTGGAAACACCATATATTTT. The complete variable domain, with remaining parts taken from reference TRBV2 and TRBJ1-3, reads EPEVTQTPSHQVTQMGQEVILRCVPISNHLYFYWYRQILGQKVEFLVSFYNNEISEKSEIFDDQFSVERPDGSNFTLKIRSTKLEDSAMYFCASRHEGSGNTIYFGEGSWLTVV.

Concerning this clone: Other DNA sequences within the sample encode an identical CDR3. V is TRBV18 and J is TRBJ1-2, with D possibly being TRBD1 (6 bases). CDR1 is KGHSH and CDR2 is LQKENI in the germline V gene. Trimming shortened V by 3 bases and J by 6 bases, and 11 bases separated the two germline ends. The CDR3 loop spans 13 amino acids. CDR3 region: CASSPASGDGYTF. CDR3 coding DNA: TGTGCCAGCTCACCGGCGTCAGGGGATGGCTACACCTTC.

J is TRBJ1-2 and V is TRBV5-1, with D tentatively TRBD1 (6 bases). V lost 4 bases and J lost 0, with 7 bases in between. The CDR3 is 13 amino acids. Germline CDR1 is SGHRS and CDR2 is YFSETQ. The CDR3 DNA reads as TGCGCCAGCAGCCGGACAGCTAACTATGGCTACACCTTC. Protein product: CASSRTANYGYTF.

This chain connects TRBV28 to TRBJ2-7; D remains unclear. V lost 2 bases and J lost 3, with 11 bases in between. The CDR3 length is 14 residues. Germline V gene lookup returns CDR1 MDHEN and CDR2 SYDVKM. Here the CDR3 reads CASSLGYINYEQYF. The CDR3 DNA follows: TGTGCCAGCAGTTTAGGTTACATAAACTACGAGCAGTACTTC.

The V and J genes are TRBV3-1 (or the pseudogene TRBV3-2) and TRBJ1-3; D possibly corresponds to TRBD1 (6 bases). The CDR3 covers 14 residues. The germline gives CDR1 LGHDT, CDR2 YNNKEL (reference sequence). Trimming shortened V by 4 bases and J by 2 bases, and 9 bases separated the two germline ends. The chain's CDR3 is CASSPRTAGNTIYF. CDR3 nucleotide sequence: TGTGCCAGCAGCCCTCGGACAGCTGGAAACACCATATATTTT.

The gene calls are TRBV4-1 and TRBJ1-5; D is perhaps TRBD1 (6 bases). Trimming removed 4 bases from V and 6 bases from J, with 22 bases in between. CDR3 length: 17 amino acids. The germline CDR1 and CDR2 sequences are MGHRA and YSYEKL. The CDR3 nucleotides read TGCGCCAGCAGCCGGAATTGGGGCGACAGGCTTGTTCAGCCCCAGCATTTT. Encoded protein: CASSRNWGDRLVQPQHF.

The chain couples TRBV3-1 (or the pseudogene TRBV3-2) to TRBJ1-2; D uncertain. V lost 3 bases, J lost 5 bases, and 13 bases lay in between. The CDR3 sequence is 14 residues long. The germline V gene encodes CDR1 LGHDT and CDR2 YNNKEL (reference sequence). CDR3 residues: CASSQRTAVYGYTF. In DNA form, the CDR3 reads TGTGCCAGCAGCCAGCGAACAGCTGTTTATGGCTACACCTTC.

The count of this clone is one. V and J are TRBV4-2 and TRBJ2-3; 11 bases are a match to TRBD2. The CDR3 covers 16 residues. V shed 1 base and J 4 bases; nucleotides not matched to a gene: 4. Germline V gene sequence: CDR1 LGHNA, CDR2 YNFKEQ. In nucleotides, the CDR3 is TGTGCCAGCAGCCAAGGACTAGCGGGAACGGCAGATACGCAGTATTTT. Its translation: CASSQGLAGTADTQYF.

The J gene is TRBJ1-4, the V gene TRBV29-1; D is ambiguous. The CDR3 is 14 amino acids. Trimming took off 6 bases at V and 6 bases at J, with 17 bases between the two ends. Germline-derived CDR1 and CDR2 are SQVTM and ANQGSEA. CDR3 sequence: CSVSRALGDEKLFF. As DNA, the CDR3 is TGCAGCGTCAGCCGGGCCCTCGGGGATGAAAAACTGTTTTTT. The full variable domain, with the rest looked up from reference TRBV29-1 and TRBJ1-4, is SAVISQKPSRDICQRGTSLTIQCQVDSQVTMMFWYRQQPGQSLTLIATANQGSEATYESGFVIDKFPISRPNLTFSTLTVSNMSPEDSSIYLCSVSRALGDEKLFFGSGTQLSVL.